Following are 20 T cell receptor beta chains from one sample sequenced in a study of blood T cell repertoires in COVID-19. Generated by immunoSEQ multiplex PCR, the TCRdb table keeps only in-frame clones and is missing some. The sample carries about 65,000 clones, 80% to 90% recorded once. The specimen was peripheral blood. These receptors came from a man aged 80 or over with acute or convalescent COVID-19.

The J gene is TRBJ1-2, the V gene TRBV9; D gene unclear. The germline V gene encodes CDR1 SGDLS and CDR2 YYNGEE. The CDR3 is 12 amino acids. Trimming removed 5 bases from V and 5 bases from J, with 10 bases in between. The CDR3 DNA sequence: TGTGCCAGCAGGAGGGAGGTTTATGGCTACACCTTC. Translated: CASRREVYGYTF.

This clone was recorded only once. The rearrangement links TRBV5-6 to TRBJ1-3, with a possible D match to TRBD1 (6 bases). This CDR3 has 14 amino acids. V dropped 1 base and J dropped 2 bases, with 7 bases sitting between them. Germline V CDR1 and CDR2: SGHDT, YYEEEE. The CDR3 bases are TGTGCCAGCAGCTTGAGGACAGCTGGAAACACCATATATTTT. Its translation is CASSLRTAGNTIYF.

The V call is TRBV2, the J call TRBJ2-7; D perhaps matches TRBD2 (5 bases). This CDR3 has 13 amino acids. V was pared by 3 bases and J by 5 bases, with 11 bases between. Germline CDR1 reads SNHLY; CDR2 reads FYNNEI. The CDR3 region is CASSEESGDEQYF. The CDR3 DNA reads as TGTGCCAGCAGTGAGGAGAGCGGCGACGAGCAGTACTTC.

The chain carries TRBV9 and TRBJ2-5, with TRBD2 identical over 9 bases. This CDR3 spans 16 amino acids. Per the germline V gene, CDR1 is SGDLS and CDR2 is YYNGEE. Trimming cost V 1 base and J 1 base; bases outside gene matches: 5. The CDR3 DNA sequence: TGTGCCAGCAGCGTAAGTGCTAGCGGGGCCCAAGAGACCCAGTACTTC. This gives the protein CASSVSASGAQETQYF.

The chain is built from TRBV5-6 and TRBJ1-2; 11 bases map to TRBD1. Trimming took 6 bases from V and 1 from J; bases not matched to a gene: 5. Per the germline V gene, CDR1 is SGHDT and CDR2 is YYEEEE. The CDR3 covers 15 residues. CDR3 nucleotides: TGTGCCAGCACCCGGGACAGGGGGAGTAACTATGGCTACACCTTC. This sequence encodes CASTRDRGSNYGYTF.

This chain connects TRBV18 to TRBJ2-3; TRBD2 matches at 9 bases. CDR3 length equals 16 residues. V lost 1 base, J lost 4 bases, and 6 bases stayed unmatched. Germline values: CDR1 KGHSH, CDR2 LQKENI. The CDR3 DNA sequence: TGTGCCAGCTCACCACGATCAGCGGGGGGCGCAGATACGCAGTATTTT. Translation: CASSPRSAGGADTQYF.

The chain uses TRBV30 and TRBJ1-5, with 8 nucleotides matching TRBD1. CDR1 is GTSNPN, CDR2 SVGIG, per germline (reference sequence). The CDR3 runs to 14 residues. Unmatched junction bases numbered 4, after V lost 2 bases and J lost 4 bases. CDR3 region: CAWSLTGGNQPQHF. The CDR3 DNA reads TGTGCCTGGAGTCTAACAGGGGGGAATCAGCCCCAGCATTTT.

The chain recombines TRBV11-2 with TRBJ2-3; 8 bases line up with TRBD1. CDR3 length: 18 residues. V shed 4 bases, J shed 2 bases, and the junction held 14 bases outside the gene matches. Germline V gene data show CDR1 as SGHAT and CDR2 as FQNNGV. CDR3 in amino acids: CASSSFLDRGPNTDTQYF. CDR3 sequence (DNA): TGTGCCAGCAGCTCTTTCCTAGACAGGGGCCCCAACACAGATACGCAGTATTTT.

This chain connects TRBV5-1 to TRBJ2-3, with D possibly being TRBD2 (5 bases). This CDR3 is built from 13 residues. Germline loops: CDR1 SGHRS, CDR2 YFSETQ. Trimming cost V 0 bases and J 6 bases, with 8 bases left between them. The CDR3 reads CASSLVWEDTQYF. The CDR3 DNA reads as TGCGCCAGCAGCTTGGTTTGGGAGGATACGCAGTATTTT.

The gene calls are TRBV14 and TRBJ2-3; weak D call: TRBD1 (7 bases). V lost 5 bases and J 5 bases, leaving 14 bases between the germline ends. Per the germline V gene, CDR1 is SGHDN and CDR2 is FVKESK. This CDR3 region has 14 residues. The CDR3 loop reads CASSVRGAVDTQYF. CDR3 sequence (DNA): TGTGCCAGCAGCGTCAGGGGGGCAGTAGATACGCAGTATTTT.

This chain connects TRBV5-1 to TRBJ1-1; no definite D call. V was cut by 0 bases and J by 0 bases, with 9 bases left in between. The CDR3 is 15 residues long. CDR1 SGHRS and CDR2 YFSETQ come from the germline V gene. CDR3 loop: CASSLAVTLNTEAFF. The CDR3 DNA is TGCGCCAGCAGCTTGGCCGTGACACTGAACACTGAAGCTTTCTTT.

This chain's CDR3 is CASSSGTGVGSPLHF. As DNA, the CDR3 is TGCGCCAGCAGCTCCGGGACAGGGGTCGGTTCACCCCTCCACTTT. The chain couples TRBV5-1 to TRBJ1-6; 10 nucleotides match TRBD1. Per germline, CDR1 SGHRS and CDR2 YFSETQ. V was clipped by 3 bases and J by 9 bases; unmatched bases: 6. CDR3 length: 15 residues.

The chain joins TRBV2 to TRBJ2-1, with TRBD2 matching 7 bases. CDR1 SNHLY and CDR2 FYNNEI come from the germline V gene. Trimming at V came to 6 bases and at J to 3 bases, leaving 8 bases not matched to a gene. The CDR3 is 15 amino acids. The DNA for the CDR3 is TGTGCCAGCAGCCGGTTCGGGGGGAACTACAATGAGCAGTTCTTC. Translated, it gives CASSRFGGNYNEQFF.

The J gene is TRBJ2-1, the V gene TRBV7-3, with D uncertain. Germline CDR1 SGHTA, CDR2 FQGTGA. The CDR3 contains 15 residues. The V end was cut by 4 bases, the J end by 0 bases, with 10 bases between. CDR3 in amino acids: CASSSQATSYNEQFF. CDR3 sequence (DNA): TGTGCCAGCAGCTCCCAGGCCACCTCCTACAATGAGCAGTTCTTC.

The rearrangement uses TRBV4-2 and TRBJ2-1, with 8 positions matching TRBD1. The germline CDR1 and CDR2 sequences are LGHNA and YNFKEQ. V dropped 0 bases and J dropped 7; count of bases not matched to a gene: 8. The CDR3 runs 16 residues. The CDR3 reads CASSQDESRGLNEQFF. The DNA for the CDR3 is TGTGCCAGCAGCCAAGATGAGTCCAGGGGGCTTAATGAGCAGTTCTTC.

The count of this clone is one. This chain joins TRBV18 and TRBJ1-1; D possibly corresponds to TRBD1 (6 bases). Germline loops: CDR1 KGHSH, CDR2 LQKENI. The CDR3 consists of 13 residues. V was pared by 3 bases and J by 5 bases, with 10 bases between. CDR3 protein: CASSPAGVTEAFF. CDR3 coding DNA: TGTGCCAGCTCACCGGCAGGGGTTACTGAAGCTTTCTTT.

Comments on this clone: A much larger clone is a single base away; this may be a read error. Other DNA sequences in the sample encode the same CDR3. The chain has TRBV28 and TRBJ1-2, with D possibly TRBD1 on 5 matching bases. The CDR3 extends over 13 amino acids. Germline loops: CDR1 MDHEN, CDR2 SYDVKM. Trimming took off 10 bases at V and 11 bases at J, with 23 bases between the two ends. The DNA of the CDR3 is TGTGCCACCTTGGCTGGGGGGTGGGAAGGTTACACCTTC. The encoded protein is CATLAGGWEGYTF.

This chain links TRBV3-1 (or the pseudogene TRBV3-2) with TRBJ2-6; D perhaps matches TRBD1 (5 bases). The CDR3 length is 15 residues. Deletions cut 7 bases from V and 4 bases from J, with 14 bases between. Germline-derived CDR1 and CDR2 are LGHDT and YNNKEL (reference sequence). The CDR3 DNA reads TGTGCCAGCACCCCCTGGGGCTCCGGGGCCAACGTCCTGACTTTC. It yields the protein CASTPWGSGANVLTF.

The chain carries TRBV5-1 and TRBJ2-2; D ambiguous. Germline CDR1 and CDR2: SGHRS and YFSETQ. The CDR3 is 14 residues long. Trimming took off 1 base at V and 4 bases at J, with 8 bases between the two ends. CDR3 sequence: CASSLQEITGELFF. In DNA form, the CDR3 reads TGCGCCAGCAGCTTGCAAGAGATCACCGGGGAGCTGTTTTTT.

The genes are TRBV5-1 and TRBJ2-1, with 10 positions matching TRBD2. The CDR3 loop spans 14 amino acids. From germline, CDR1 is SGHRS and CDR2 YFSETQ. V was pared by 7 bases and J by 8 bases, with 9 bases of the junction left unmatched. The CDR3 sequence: CASAPPLAGDEQFF. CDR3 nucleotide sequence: TGCGCCAGCGCCCCCCCCCTAGCGGGGGATGAGCAGTTCTTC.